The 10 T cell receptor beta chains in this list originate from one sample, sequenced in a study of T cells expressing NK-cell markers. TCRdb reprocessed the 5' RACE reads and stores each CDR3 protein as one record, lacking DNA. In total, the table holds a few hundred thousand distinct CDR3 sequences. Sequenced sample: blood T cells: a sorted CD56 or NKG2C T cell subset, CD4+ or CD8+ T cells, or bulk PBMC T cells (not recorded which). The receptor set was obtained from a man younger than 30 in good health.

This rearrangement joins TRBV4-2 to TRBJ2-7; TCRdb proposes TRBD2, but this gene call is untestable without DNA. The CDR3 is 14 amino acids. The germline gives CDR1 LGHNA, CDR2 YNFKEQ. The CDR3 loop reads CASSPRGNRYEQYF.

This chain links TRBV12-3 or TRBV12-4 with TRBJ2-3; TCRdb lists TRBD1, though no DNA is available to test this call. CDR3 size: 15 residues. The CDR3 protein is CASSLALKGADTQYF.

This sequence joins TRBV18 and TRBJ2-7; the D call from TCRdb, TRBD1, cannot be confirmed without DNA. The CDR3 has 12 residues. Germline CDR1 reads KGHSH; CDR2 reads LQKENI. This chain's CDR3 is CASSPRAYEQYF.

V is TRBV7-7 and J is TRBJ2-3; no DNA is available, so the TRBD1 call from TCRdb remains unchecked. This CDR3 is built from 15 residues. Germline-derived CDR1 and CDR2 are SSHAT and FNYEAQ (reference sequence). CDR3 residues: CASSLLGGDTDTQYF.

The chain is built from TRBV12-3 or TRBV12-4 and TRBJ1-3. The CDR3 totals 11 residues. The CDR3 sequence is CASSPGDTIYF.

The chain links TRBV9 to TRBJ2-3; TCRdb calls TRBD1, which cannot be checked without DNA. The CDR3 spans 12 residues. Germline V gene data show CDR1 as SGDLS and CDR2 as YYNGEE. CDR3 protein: CASSTRGDTQYF.

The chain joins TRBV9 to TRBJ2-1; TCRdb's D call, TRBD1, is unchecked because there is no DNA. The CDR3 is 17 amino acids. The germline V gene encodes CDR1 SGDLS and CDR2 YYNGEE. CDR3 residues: CASSVRDRGLTYNEQFF.

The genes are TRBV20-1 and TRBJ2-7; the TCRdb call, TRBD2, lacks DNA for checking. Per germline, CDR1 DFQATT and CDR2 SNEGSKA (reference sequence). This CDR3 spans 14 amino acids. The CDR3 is CSALHVEPRFGQYF.

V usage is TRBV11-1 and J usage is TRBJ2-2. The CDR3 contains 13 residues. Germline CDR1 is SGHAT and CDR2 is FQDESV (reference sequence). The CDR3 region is CASSLFPSRELFF.

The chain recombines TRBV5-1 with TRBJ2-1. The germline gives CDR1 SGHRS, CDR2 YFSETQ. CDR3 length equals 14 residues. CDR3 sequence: CASSLASKNNEQFF.